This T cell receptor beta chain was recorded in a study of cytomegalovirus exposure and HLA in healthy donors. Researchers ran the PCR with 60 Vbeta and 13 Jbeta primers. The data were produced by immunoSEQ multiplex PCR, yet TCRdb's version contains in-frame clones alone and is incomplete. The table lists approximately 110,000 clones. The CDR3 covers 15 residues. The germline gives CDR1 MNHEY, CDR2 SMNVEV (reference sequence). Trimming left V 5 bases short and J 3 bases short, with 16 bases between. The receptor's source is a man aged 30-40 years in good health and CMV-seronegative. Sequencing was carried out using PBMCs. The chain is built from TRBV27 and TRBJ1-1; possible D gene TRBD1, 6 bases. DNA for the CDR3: TGTGCCAGCAGTGTACACAGGGACGCGGACACTGAAGCTTTCTTT. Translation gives CASSVHRDADTEAFF.